These 20 T cell receptor beta chains share one sample of origin, sequenced in a study of blood T cells in healthy people across ages. Together with a sample-barcoded 5' primer, a J-beta primer mix was included in a second PCR lasting about 7 to 11 cycles. MiXCR was run by TCRdb on the 5' RACE reads, yielding one entry per CDR3 protein. The table has approximately 800,000 distinct CDR3 sequences, more than 55% seen once. The sequencing input was blood. These receptors were collected from a middle-aged man in good health.

In the case of this clonotype: This clone may be a read error of a much larger clone one base away. The chain is built from TRBV27 and TRBJ2-7; D unclear. The CDR3 is 13 residues long. Germline V CDR1 and CDR2: MNHEY, SMNVEV (reference sequence). V was shortened by 5 bases and J by 3 bases, with 11 bases between the two germline ends. The CDR3 DNA reads TGTGCCAGCAGTGTGTTACAGAGCTACGAGCAGTACTTC. Residues: CASSVLQSYEQYF.

A word on this clonotype: The conserved final phenylalanine or tryptophan is absent from the CDR3, which likely points to a read error. The chain couples TRBV11-3 to TRBJ2-3; the D is unclear. Looked up from germline, CDR1 is SGHNT and CDR2 is YENEEA. Trimming pared 4 bases from V and 6 bases from J, leaving 8 bases between. This CDR3 is 12 amino acids long. The CDR3 protein is CASSSSRDTQYL. The DNA for the CDR3 is TGTGCCAGCAGCTCTTCTAGGGATACGCAGTATTTA.

V and J are TRBV15 and TRBJ2-1, with D possibly being TRBD2 (6 bases). This CDR3 region has 15 residues. V was trimmed by 1 base and J by 6 bases, leaving 13 bases between them. CDR1 LNHNV and CDR2 YYDKDF come from the germline V gene (reference sequence). The CDR3 DNA reads TGTGCCACCAGCAGAGGAGTTACTAGCAGCAATGAGCAGTTCTTC. Translation: CATSRGVTSSNEQFF.

This sequence joins TRBV6-5 and TRBJ2-7; D possibly corresponds to TRBD1 (5 bases). The last part of the DNA fits TRBJ2-5 better; the J call may be wrong. The germline gives CDR1 MNHEY, CDR2 SVGAGI. The CDR3 consists of 12 residues. CDR3 region: CASSPREGTQYF. CDR3 bases: TGTGCCAGCAGCCCCAGGGAAGGGACCCAGTACTTC.

This clonotype was seen a handful of times. This chain joins TRBV7-2 and TRBJ2-5, with a weak D call TRBD2 (5 bases). The length of the CDR3 is 14 residues. The ends were cut back, 0 bases at V and 5 bases at J, with 10 bases in the middle. CDR1 is SGHTA and CDR2 is FQGNSA in the germline V gene. The CDR3 loop reads CASSLAYGEETQYF. In DNA, the CDR3 is TGTGCCAGCAGCTTAGCGTACGGGGAGGAGACCCAGTACTTC.

This clonotype was picked up many times. V and J are TRBV29-1 and TRBJ2-1, with D unresolved. Per germline, CDR1 SQVTM and CDR2 ANQGSEA. The CDR3 contains 12 residues. Deletions cut 1 base from V and 6 bases from J, with 7 bases between. The CDR3 DNA follows: TGCAGCGTTGAAGGGGTGGCCAATGAGCAGTTCTTC. Its translation is CSVEGVANEQFF.

The chain is built from TRBV12-3 or TRBV12-4 and TRBJ1-2, with D tentatively TRBD1 (5 bases). The CDR3 spans 13 residues. Trimming stripped 8 bases from V and 5 bases from J, with 15 bases between. CDR3 nucleotides: TGTGCCAGCTTGGGGCCCCCTTATTATGGCTACACCTTC. It codes for CASLGPPYYGYTF.

This rearrangement joins TRBV27 to TRBJ2-5; 11 bases match TRBD2. The DNA end lines up better with TRBJ2-1; the J call may be wrong. This CDR3 is built from 16 residues. The germline gives CDR1 MNHEY, CDR2 SMNVEV (reference sequence). This CDR3 reads CASSLVVSGRGYEQFF. Here the CDR3 DNA reads TGTGCCAGCAGTTTAGTCGTTAGCGGGAGGGGTTATGAGCAGTTCTTC.

The chain is built from TRBV7-2 and TRBJ1-2; 8 bases match TRBD1. Germline trimming cut 3 bases from V and 8 bases from J; bases unmatched to any gene: 8. CDR3 length equals 14 residues. Germline loops: CDR1 SGHTA, CDR2 FQGNSA. CDR3 sequence reads: CASSFPDREGGYTF. CDR3 nucleotide sequence: TGTGCCAGCAGCTTTCCGGACAGGGAAGGGGGCTACACCTTC. The whole variable domain, remainder taken from reference TRBV7-2 and TRBJ1-2, is GAGVSQSPSNKVTEKGKDVELRCDPISGHTALYWYRQSLGQGLEFLIYFQGNSAPDKSGLPSDRFSAERTGGSVSTLTIQRTQQEDSAVYLCASSFPDREGGYTFGSGTRLTVV.

The chain combines TRBV29-1 with TRBJ2-6, with 8 bases fitting TRBD1. This CDR3 has 17 amino acids. Trimming at V came to 2 bases and at J to 0 bases, leaving 6 bases not matched to a gene. Germline V gene data show CDR1 as SQVTM and CDR2 as ANQGSEA. The DNA for the CDR3 is TGCAGCGTTGAATCCGCGGGACAGGACTCTGGGGCCAACGTCCTGACTTTC. This sequence encodes CSVESAGQDSGANVLTF.

This clonotype was found a few times. The genes are TRBV20-1 and TRBJ2-3, with 8 bases lining up with TRBD2. V gave up 1 base and J gave up 7 bases; unmatched junction bases: 4. The length of the CDR3 is 13 residues. The germline V gene encodes CDR1 DFQATT and CDR2 SNEGSKA (reference sequence). CDR3 in amino acids: CSARGAGGYTQYF. The DNA of the CDR3 is TGCAGTGCTAGAGGGGCGGGGGGTTATACGCAGTATTTT.

This clonotype appeared many times. J is TRBJ2-1 and V is TRBV6-5, with a tentative D call TRBD1 (6 bases). The germline gives CDR1 MNHEY, CDR2 SVGAGI. There are 17 residues in the CDR3. The ends were cut back, 0 bases at V and 3 bases at J, with 15 bases in the middle. This CDR3 reads CASSYSPLGGIYNEQFF. The CDR3 nucleotides read TGTGCCAGCAGTTACTCCCCCTTAGGGGGAATCTACAATGAGCAGTTCTTC.

The chain carries TRBV6-6 and TRBJ2-4; D remains unclear. CDR3 length: 12 amino acids. Germline CDR1 and CDR2: MNHNY and SVGAGI (reference sequence). The V gene lost 6 bases and the J gene lost 13 bases, with 16 bases spanning the gap. Here the CDR3 DNA reads TGTGCCAGCAGGGCCGCAGGCGAGAACCAGTACTTC. This gives the protein CASRAAGENQYF.

This chain uses TRBV18 with TRBJ2-5, with 8 bases matching TRBD1. The J segment lost 1 base and the V segment lost 3 bases, leaving 7 bases of the junction unmatched. The CDR3 has 16 amino acids. Looked up from germline, CDR1 is KGHSH and CDR2 is LQKENI. CDR3 sequence (DNA): TGTGCCAGCTCACCCCGGACAGGGAACTTCCAAGAGACCCAGTACTTC. Translation gives CASSPRTGNFQETQYF.

This clonotype was found a few times. The rearrangement uses TRBV6-5 and TRBJ2-6; the D is unclear. The CDR3 consists of 16 residues. V was pared by 2 bases and J by 1 base, with 9 bases between. CDR1 is MNHEY and CDR2 is SVGAGI in the germline V gene. The CDR3 spells CASSYGLLSGANVLTF. CDR3 nucleotides: TGTGCCAGCAGTTACGGTCTACTATCTGGGGCCAACGTCCTGACTTTC.

The V and J genes are TRBV5-6 and TRBJ2-5, with 7 nucleotides matching TRBD1. Losses at the gene ends were 1 base for V and 4 bases for J; bases not matched to a gene: 7. This CDR3 is built from 15 residues. Germline V lookup: CDR1 SGHDT, CDR2 YYEEEE. The CDR3 DNA sequence: TGTGCCAGCAGCTTGCCAGGGGGTCAGGGAGAGACCCAGTACTTC. Residues: CASSLPGGQGETQYF. Filled out from reference TRBV5-6 and TRBJ2-5, the complete variable domain reads DAGVTQSPTHLIKTRGQQVTLRCSPKSGHDTVSWYQQALGQGPQFIFQYYEEEERQRGNFPDRFSGHQFPNYSSELNVNALLLGDSALYLCASSLPGGQGETQYFGPGTRLLVL.

This clonotype occurred once. The chain employs TRBV10-3 and TRBJ1-6; D gene ambiguous. Deletions cut 5 bases from V and 9 bases from J, with 11 bases between. Germline CDR1 reads ENHRY; CDR2 reads SYGVKD. The CDR3 covers 13 residues. The CDR3 is CAISSDRSSPLHF. For the CDR3, the DNA is TGTGCCATCAGTTCCGATAGGAGTTCACCCCTCCACTTT.

Remarks on this clonotype: One end of the junction does not line up with germline, which may come from a read error. The V gene is TRBV9, the J gene TRBJ2-3, with 10 nucleotides matching TRBD2. This CDR3 region has 16 residues. In germline, CDR1 is SGDLS, CDR2 YYNGEE. In DNA form, the CDR3 reads TGTGCCAGCAGCGTAGTAGCGGGGGGCCTCACAGATACACAGTATTTT. Its translation is CASSVVAGGLTDTQYF.

This chain links TRBV5-1 with TRBJ2-1; 11 positions match TRBD1. This CDR3 has 15 amino acids. Germline CDR1 reads SGHRS; CDR2 reads YFSETQ. Trimming removed 4 bases from V and 6 bases from J; junction bases left unmatched: 6. The CDR3 region is CASSQGQGAFNEQFF. CDR3 sequence (DNA): TGCGCCAGCAGCCAAGGACAGGGGGCTTTCAATGAGCAGTTCTTC.

V gene TRBV6-1 combines with J gene TRBJ2-7; unclear D gene. TRBJ2-5 explains the end of the DNA better; the J call may be wrong. CDR1 is MNHNS, CDR2 SASEGT, per germline. The CDR3 runs 13 residues. CDR3 protein: CASSEENRRTQYF. The CDR3 coding sequence is TGTGCCAGCAGTGAAGAAAACCGGCGGACCCAGTACTTC.